The clone carrying this TCR beta chain was observed at least ten times. What it recognizes is unknown. Researchers took RNA transcripts and amplified the TCR beta CDR3 regions from them. During a first-round RT-PCR of the TCR CDR3, the HTBI primer set was used. A single record per CDR3 protein comes from TCRdb applying MiXCR to the multiplex PCR reads. The table has 300,000 or so distinct CDR3 sequences, around 23% seen once. Trimming at V came to 5 bases and at J to 2 bases, leaving 6 bases not matched to a gene. The CDR3 length is 14 residues. Germline CDR1 is SQVTM and CDR2 is ANQGSEA. Lactation, pregnancy, other autoimmune disease or uncontrolled infection excluded patients. The record originates from a study of T cells in Graves' hyperthyroidism and ophthalmopathy. General study results and limits: The model anticipated ophthalmopathy a median 6.5 months pre-onset. Ophthalmopathy was distinguished from stable hyperthyroidism by 13 V-J signatures.

The chain combines TRBV29-1 with TRBJ2-7; 10 positions agree with TRBD1. The receptor was isolated from a woman aged 50 to 65 with Graves' hyperthyroidism. Material for sequencing was blood. The CDR3 region is CSVLDRGQAYEQYF. The CDR3 region has the DNA TGCAGCGTTCTCGACAGGGGGCAAGCCTACGAGCAGTACTTC.